A selection of T cell receptor beta chains follows, all from one sample in a study of blood T cell repertoires in COVID-19. Produced via immunoSEQ multiplex PCR; TCRdb's table is partial and in-frame only. The data show fewer than 400,000 clones, roughly 90% seen once. Specimen: PBMCs or T cells enriched from blood (not recorded which). The receptors come from a woman in her thirties who had recovered from COVID-19. Both conserved end residues are part of each CDR3. The D gene is left open where the match is weak. Expanded clones are given a class, and other clones once, few, many or no size at all.

J: TRBJ1-1; D: .; size: .; V: TRBV11-2; DNA: TGTGCCACCAGGCACAAGAAGAACACTGAAGCTTTCTTT; CDR3: CATRHKKNTEAFF
J: TRBJ1-1; D: .; size: .; V: TRBV7-9; DNA: TGTGCCAGCGGCCAAACGGGGGCTGAAGCTTTCTTT; CDR3: CASGQTGAEAFF
J: TRBJ2-7; D: TRBD2; size: once; V: TRBV7-9; DNA: TGTGCCAGCAGCTCACCGGGACTAAAATCCTACGAGCAGTACTTC; CDR3: CASSSPGLKSYEQYF
J: TRBJ2-7; D: TRBD2; size: .; V: TRBV11-2; DNA: TGTGCCAGCAGCTTCCTAGCGGAAAGCTCCTACGAGCAGTACTTC; CDR3: CASSFLAESSYEQYF
J: TRBJ2-7; D: .; size: .; V: TRBV6-5; DNA: TGTGCCAGCAGTTTGTCTTACTCCTACGAGCAGTACTTC; CDR3: CASSLSYSYEQYF
J: TRBJ1-6; D: .; size: .; V: TRBV4-1; DNA: TGCGCCAGCAGCCAAGATTTCGGGGGTGAGGCTCCCCTCCACTTT; CDR3: CASSQDFGGEAPLHF
J: TRBJ2-3; D: .; size: .; V: TRBV7-9; DNA: TGTGCCAGCAGCTTAGGGAGCGAGTGGGGCACAGATACGCAGTATTTT; CDR3: CASSLGSEWGTDTQYF
J: TRBJ2-3; D: TRBD2; size: .; V: TRBV13; DNA: TGTGCCAGCAGCCGCTGGGACGGGAGCTACGCGGGAGGCGGAGATACGCAGTATTTT; CDR3: CASSRWDGSYAGGGDTQYF
J: TRBJ2-3; D: TRBD2; size: few; V: TRBV5-1; DNA: TGCGCCAGCAGCTTGGGGACTAGCGGGTTAACAGATACGCAGTATTTT; CDR3: CASSLGTSGLTDTQYF
J: TRBJ1-2; D: TRBD1; size: .; V: TRBV27; DNA: TGTGCCAGCAGTTTCCGGGACAGGGGGAAGGGCTACACCTTC; CDR3: CASSFRDRGKGYTF
J: TRBJ2-2; D: .; size: .; V: TRBV6-1; DNA: TGTGCCAGCAGTGAACAGGGGCCCGGGGAGCTGTTTTTT; CDR3: CASSEQGPGELFF
J: TRBJ1-5; D: .; size: once; V: TRBV6-5; DNA: TGTGCCAGCAGTTACCACCAGGATAGCAATCAGCCCCAGCATTTT; CDR3: CASSYHQDSNQPQHF
J: TRBJ1-6; D: .; size: .; V: TRBV10-1; DNA: TGCGCCAGCAGTGAGTCCCGGTCGGGACAACCTCCGTTTTTTCTCCACTTT; CDR3: CASSESRSGQPPFFLHF
J: TRBJ1-5; D: .; size: once; V: TRBV7-2; DNA: TGTGCCAGCAGCTTATTAGCCCAGCTTCATAGCAATCAGCCCCAGCATTTT; CDR3: CASSLLAQLHSNQPQHF
J: TRBJ1-5; D: TRBD1; size: .; V: TRBV19; DNA: TGTGCCAGTAGTTCTACACAGGGGGCAAGTCAGCCCCAGCATTTT; CDR3: CASSSTQGASQPQHF
J: TRBJ2-7; D: .; size: once; V: TRBV28; DNA: TGTGCCAGCAGTTCAGTTTCCTACGAGCAGTACTTC; CDR3: CASSSVSYEQYF
J: TRBJ2-1; D: .; size: .; V: TRBV2; DNA: TGTGCCAGCAGTGGGACAGCTTACAATGAGCAGTTCTTC; CDR3: CASSGTAYNEQFF
J: TRBJ1-6; D: .; size: .; V: TRBV12-3/TRBV12-4; DNA: TGTGCCAGCAGTTCCGACAGGAATTCACCCCTCCACTTT; CDR3: CASSSDRNSPLHF
J: TRBJ1-1; D: .; size: .; V: TRBV10-1; DNA: TGCGCCAGCCGACACGGTTCGCACACTGAAGCTTTCTTT; CDR3: CASRHGSHTEAFF
J: TRBJ2-5; D: TRBD2; size: .; V: TRBV7-9; DNA: TGTGCCAGCAGCTCGAGGACTAGCGGGGGAATCCAAGAGACCCAGTACTTC; CDR3: CASSSRTSGGIQETQYF
J: TRBJ1-5; D: .; size: .; V: TRBV28; DNA: TGTGCCAGCAGTCCCCCGACAGGCAATCAGCCCCAGCATTTT; CDR3: CASSPPTGNQPQHF
J: TRBJ1-5; D: .; size: .; V: TRBV5-1; DNA: TGCGCCAGTTCCCAGGGGCTTAGCAATCAGCCCCAGCATTTT; CDR3: CASSQGLSNQPQHF
J: TRBJ1-2; D: .; size: .; V: TRBV28; DNA: TGTGCCAGCAGCCGACCCGGGGGGGGGATTAACTATGGCTACACCTTC; CDR3: CASSRPGGGINYGYTF
J: TRBJ1-2; D: .; size: .; V: TRBV3-1/TRBV3-2; DNA: TGTGCCAGCAGCCAAGTGGGGGGACCCTATGGCTACACCTTC; CDR3: CASSQVGGPYGYTF
J: TRBJ2-1; D: .; size: .; V: TRBV3-1/TRBV3-2; DNA: TGTGCCAGCAGCCAAGTTGGGGGCGACTACAATGAGCAGTTCTTC; CDR3: CASSQVGGDYNEQFF
J: TRBJ2-3; D: .; size: .; V: TRBV20-1; DNA: TGCAGTGTCCTGACAGATACGCAGTATTTT; CDR3: CSVLTDTQYF
J: TRBJ2-2; D: TRBD1; size: .; V: TRBV4-2; DNA: TGTGCCAGCAGCCAAGATCTGGGAAGGACAGGGATGTTTTTT; CDR3: CASSQDLGRTGMFF